Listed here is a single T cell receptor beta chain. Its antigen is undetermined. Around 41,000 productive templates were obtained per sample on average. Some clones are missing from TCRdb's copy, which holds only in-frame ones; the method was immunoSEQ multiplex PCR. There are 2,000 to 2,500 clones in the sample; 22% occur only once, and under 80% lies in the top ten. This entry belongs to a study of STAT3 mutations in large granular lymphocyte leukemia. The overall study: Around two fifths of treated T-LGLL patients showed hematologic response to immunosuppression.

Germline CDR1 SGHTA, CDR2 FQGNSA. Trimming took off 5 bases at V and 6 bases at J, with 11 bases between the two ends. This CDR3 spans 13 amino acids. The study's findings and limits: Every T-LGLL patient had at least one immunodominant TCRbeta clonotype. Suggested: STAT3 mutation was not the ancestral event for these clonal expansions.

The sequencing input was peripheral blood mononuclear cells. The chain has TRBV7-2 and TRBJ1-5; D gene uncertain. This receptor was identified in a man between 60 and 75 years old with T-cell large granular lymphocyte leukemia. Some clones in this sample may be carry-over from other donors' samples. The CDR3 loop is CASSPRVSQPQHF. CDR3 bases: TGTGCCAGCAGCCCACGGGTCTCTCAGCCCCAGCATTTT.